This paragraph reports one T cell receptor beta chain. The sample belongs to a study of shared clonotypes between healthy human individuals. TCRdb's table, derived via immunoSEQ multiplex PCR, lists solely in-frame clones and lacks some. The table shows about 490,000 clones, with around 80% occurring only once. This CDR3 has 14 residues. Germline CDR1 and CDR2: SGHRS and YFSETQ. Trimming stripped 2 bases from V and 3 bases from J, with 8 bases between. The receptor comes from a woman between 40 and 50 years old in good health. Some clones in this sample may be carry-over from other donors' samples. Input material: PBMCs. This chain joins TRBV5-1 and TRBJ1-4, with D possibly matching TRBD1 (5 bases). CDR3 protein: CASSFGGANEKLFF. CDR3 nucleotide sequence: TGCGCCAGCAGCTTTGGGGGGGCTAATGAAAAACTGTTTTTT. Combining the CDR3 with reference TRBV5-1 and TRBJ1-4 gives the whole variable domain KAGVTQTPRYLIKTRGQQVTLSCSPISGHRSVSWYQQTPGQGLQFLFEYFSETQRNKGNFPGRFSGRQFSNSRSEMNVSTLELGDSALYLCASSFGGANEKLFFGSGTQLSVL.